This note documents a single TCR beta chain sequence. No antigen is known for it. Per the study methods: Filtering was not the same, since immunoSEQ gave junction-only sequences without quality scores. Sequencing used immunoSEQ multiplex PCR; TCRdb keeps in-frame clones, though not all of them. The D gene and trimming were derived from the DNA, and the V and J assignments and clone size from that table. The table lists around 600,000 clones, 95% to 98% of them singletons. Selected positively for CCR7 and CD45RO-negative, naive CD8 cells excluded terminally differentiated effector memory CD45RA+ cells. The CDR3 is made up of 14 amino acids. V lost 3 bases to trimming and J lost 7 bases, with 16 bases between them. Germline CDR1 is MNHEY and CDR2 is SMNVEV (reference sequence). This record comes from a study of shared clonotypes between healthy human individuals. General study findings and limits: The researchers took only blood, and tissue repertoires probably look different.

The material sequenced was naive CD8+ T cells sorted from blood. This chain joins TRBV27 and TRBJ2-7, with D unresolved. The TCR originated in a man aged 25 to 40 in good health. CDR3 loop: CASSFRAYPEEQYF. For the CDR3, the DNA is TGTGCCAGCAGTTTCCGCGCGTACCCAGAGGAGCAGTACTTC.